This paragraph reports one TCR beta chain. In the original workflow: From reference gene primer amplification, estimates of nucleated cell counts were derived. Profiling relied on immunoSEQ multiplex PCR, and the TCRdb table lists in-frame clones only, not all of them. The V and J calls and clone size are taken from that table; D and trimming were inferred from the DNA. The table records tens of thousands of clones, around 91% of them present only once. The data stem from a study of blood T cell repertoires in COVID-19. About the study: Specimens from acute and convalescent COVID-19 originated in the United States, Italy and Spain.

V gave up 4 bases and J gave up 2 bases, with 15 bases separating them. Per germline, CDR1 SNHLY and CDR2 FYNNEI. CDR3 length: 15 amino acids. The chain combines TRBV2 with TRBJ2-7, with D possibly matching TRBD1 (6 bases). The receptor's source is a human donor in a cohort sampled during active COVID-19. The sequenced material came from peripheral blood. This CDR3 reads CASSGGQPITYEQYF. The DNA of the CDR3 is TGTGCCAGCAGTGGCGGACAGCCCATCACCTACGAGCAGTACTTC.